This T cell receptor (beta chain) was retrieved from a study of blood T cell repertoires in COVID-19. Overall study context: Samples of COVID-19 (acute and convalescent) were obtained from the United States, Italy and Spain. Sources were T cells, B-cell-depleted T cells, or PBMCs; the material itself was cDNA or gDNA.

Original analysis: It was from reference gene primer amplification that nucleated cell counts were estimated. TCRdb's copy holds only in-frame clones and misses some; the assay was immunoSEQ multiplex PCR. For V, J and clone size, that table is used; D and trimming come from the DNA. This table holds 130,000 or so clones, 70% to 90% found once. This clone was seen just once. Sequenced: peripheral blood. This TCR came from a man aged 50 to 59 with acute or convalescent COVID-19.

CDR3 in amino acids: CASSFAGATNEKLFF. CDR3 bases: TGTGCCAGCAGCTTTGCAGGGGCAACTAATGAAAAACTGTTTTTT. The rearrangement uses TRBV5-4 and TRBJ1-4, with D possibly matching TRBD1 (6 bases). Trimming shortened V by 2 bases and J by 0 bases, and 8 bases separated the two germline ends. This CDR3 region has 15 residues. Germline CDR1 SGHNT, CDR2 YYREEE (reference sequence).